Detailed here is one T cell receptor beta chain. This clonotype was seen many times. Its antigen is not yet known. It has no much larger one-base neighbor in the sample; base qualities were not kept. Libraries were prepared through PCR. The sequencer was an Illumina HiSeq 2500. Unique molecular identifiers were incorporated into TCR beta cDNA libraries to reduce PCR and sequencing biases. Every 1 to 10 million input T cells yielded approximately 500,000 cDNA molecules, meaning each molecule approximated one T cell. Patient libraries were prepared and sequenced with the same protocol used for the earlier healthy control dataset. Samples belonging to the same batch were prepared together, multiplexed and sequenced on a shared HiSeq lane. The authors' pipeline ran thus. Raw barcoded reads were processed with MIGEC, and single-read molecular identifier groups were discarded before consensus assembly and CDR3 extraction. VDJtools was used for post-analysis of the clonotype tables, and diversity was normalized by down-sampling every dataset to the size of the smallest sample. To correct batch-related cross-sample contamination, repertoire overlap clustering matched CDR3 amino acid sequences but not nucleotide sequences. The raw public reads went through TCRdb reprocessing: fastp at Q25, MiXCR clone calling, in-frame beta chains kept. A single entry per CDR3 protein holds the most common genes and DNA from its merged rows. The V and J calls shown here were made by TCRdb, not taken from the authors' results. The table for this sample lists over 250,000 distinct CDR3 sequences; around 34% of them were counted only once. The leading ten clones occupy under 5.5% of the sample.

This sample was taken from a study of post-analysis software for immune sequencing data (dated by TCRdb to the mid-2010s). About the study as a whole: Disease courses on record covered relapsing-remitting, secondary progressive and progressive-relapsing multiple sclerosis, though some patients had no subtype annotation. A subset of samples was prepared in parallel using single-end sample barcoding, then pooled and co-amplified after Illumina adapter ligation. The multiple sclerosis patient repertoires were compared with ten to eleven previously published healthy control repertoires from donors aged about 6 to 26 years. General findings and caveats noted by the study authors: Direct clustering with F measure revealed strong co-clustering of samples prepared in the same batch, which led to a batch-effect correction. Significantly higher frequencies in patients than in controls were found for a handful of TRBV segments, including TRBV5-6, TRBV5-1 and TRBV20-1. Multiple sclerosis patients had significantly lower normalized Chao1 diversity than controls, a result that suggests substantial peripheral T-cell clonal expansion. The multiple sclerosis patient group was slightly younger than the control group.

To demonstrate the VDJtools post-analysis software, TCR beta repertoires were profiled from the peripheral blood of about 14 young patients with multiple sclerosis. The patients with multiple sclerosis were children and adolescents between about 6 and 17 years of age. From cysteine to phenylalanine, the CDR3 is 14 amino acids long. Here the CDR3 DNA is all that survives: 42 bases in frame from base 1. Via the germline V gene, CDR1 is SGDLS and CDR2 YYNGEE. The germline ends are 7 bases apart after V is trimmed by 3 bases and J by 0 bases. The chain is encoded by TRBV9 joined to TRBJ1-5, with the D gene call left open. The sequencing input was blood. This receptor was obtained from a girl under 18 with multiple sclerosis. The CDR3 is CASSGTYSNQPQHF. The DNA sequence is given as TGTGCCAGCAGCGGCACATATAGCAATCAGCCCCAGCATTTT.